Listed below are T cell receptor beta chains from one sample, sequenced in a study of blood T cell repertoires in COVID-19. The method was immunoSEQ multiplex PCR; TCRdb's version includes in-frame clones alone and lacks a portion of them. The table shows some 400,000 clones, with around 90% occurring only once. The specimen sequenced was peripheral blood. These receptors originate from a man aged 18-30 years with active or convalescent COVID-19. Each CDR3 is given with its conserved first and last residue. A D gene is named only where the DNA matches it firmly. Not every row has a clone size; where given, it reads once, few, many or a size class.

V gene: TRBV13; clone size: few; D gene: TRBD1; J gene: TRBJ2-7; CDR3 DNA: TGTGCCAGCAGCTCTACAGGGGTATCCTACGAGCAGTACTTC; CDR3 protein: CASSSTGVSYEQYF
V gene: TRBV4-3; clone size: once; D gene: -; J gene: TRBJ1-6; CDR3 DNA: TGCGCCAGCAGCCAAGAGTCCCCTCCCCGGAGCTCACCCCTCCACTTT; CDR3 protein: CASSQESPPRSSPLHF
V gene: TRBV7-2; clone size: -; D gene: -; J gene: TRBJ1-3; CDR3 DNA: TGTGCCAGCAGCCCAACAGGATTCAAAGGAAACACCATATATTTT; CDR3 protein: CASSPTGFKGNTIYF
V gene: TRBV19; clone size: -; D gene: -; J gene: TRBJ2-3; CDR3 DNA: TGTGCCAGTAGGCTCCGGGACATCAACACAGATACGCAGTATTTT; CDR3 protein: CASRLRDINTDTQYF
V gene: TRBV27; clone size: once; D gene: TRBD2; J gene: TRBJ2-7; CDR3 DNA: TGTGCCAGCAGAAAAGAACCCGGAGGCGGGAGTTTCTCCTACGAGCAGTACTTC; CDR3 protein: CASRKEPGGGSFSYEQYF
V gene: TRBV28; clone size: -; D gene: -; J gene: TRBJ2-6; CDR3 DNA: TGTGCCAGCAGCCCATACCAGGGGGCCAACGTCCTGACTTTC; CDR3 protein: CASSPYQGANVLTF
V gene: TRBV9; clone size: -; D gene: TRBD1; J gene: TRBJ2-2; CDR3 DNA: TGTGCCAGCACCGCCGACAGGGATCGCACCGGGGAGCTGTTTTTT; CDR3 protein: CASTADRDRTGELFF
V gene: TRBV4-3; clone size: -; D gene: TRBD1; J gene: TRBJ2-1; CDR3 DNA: TGCGCCAGCAGCCCCGGGGACAGGGGTGGCAATGAGCAGTTCTTC; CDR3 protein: CASSPGDRGGNEQFF
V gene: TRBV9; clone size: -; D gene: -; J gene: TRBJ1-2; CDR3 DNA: TGTGCCAGCAGCGCCTTAACAGGGCCCTATGGCTACACCTTC; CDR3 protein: CASSALTGPYGYTF
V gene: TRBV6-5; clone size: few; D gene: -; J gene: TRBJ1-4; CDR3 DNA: TGTGCCAGCGGGGATCCGGGGAGAAGTAATGAAAAACTGTTTTTT; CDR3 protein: CASGDPGRSNEKLFF
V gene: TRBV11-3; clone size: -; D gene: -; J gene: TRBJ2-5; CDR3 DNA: TGTGCCAGCAGCTTAGGGGGTCAGGGGATCGGAGAGACCCAGTACTTC; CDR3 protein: CASSLGGQGIGETQYF
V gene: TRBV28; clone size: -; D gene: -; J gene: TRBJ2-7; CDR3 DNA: TGTGCCACCTCCCGAGACAGGCCCTCCTACGAGCAGTACTTC; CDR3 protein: CATSRDRPSYEQYF
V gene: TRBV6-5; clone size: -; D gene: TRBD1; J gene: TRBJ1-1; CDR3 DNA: TGTGCCAGCAGACGGACAGGAGGGTTGGGCACTGAAGCTTTCTTT; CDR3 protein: CASRRTGGLGTEAFF
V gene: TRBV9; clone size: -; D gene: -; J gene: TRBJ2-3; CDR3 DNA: TGTGCCAGCAGCACCACAGGGCCAGATACGCAGTATTTT; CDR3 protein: CASSTTGPDTQYF
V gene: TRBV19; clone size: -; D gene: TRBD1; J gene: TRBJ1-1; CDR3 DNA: TGTGCCAGTAGTACGACAACAGGGGTCCTTAACACTGAAGCTTTCTTT; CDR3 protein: CASSTTTGVLNTEAFF
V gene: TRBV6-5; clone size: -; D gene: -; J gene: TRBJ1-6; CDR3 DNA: TGTGCCAGCAGTAGGCCCGGGCAGGGGAATTCACCCCTCCACTTT; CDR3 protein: CASSRPGQGNSPLHF
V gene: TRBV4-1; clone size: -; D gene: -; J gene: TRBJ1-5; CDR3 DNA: TGCGCCAGCAGCCAAGCCGGCAGGGAAAATCAGCCCCAGCATTTT; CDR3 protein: CASSQAGRENQPQHF